The 19 T cell receptor beta chains presented below share a single source sample, sequenced in a study of T cells after yellow fever vaccination. TCRdb re-called the 5' RACE reads through MiXCR, storing one row per CDR3 protein. Of some 220,000 distinct CDR3 sequences listed, more than 3% are singletons. Sequences were derived from CD4+ T cells sorted from PBMCs, sampled 10 days after the yellow fever booster vaccination. These receptors came from a man between 18 and 29 years old who received the YFV17D yellow fever vaccine.

This clonotype was found many times. The rearrangement joins TRBV20-1 to TRBJ2-1; 9 positions agree with TRBD2. This CDR3 comprises 13 residues. The germline CDR1 and CDR2 sequences are DFQATT and SNEGSKA (reference sequence). V was pared by 6 bases and J by 3 bases, with 3 bases of the junction left unmatched. CDR3 residues: CSAQRGVYNEQFF. For the CDR3, the DNA is TGCAGTGCACAGCGGGGGGTCTACAATGAGCAGTTCTTC.

Ten or more counts support this clonotype. The chain joins TRBV6-5 to TRBJ1-2; 7 bases are a match to TRBD1. Germline CDR1 is MNHEY and CDR2 is SVGAGI. V shed 2 bases and J 5 bases; nucleotides not matched to a gene: 8. The CDR3 has 15 residues. CDR3 sequence: CASSYASTGLYGYTF. The CDR3 coding sequence is TGTGCCAGCAGTTACGCGTCGACAGGGCTATATGGCTACACCTTC.

Ten or more counts support this clonotype. The J gene is TRBJ2-1, the V gene TRBV5-1; 9 positions agree with TRBD2. Trimming took 0 bases from V and 8 from J; bases not matched to a gene: 15. The CDR3 has 18 amino acids. Germline CDR1 SGHRS, CDR2 YFSETQ. The CDR3 DNA is TGCGCCAGCAGCTTGGCCCGGGATAGCGGGGGCCTGACTGATGAGCAGTTCTTC. It specifies CASSLARDSGGLTDEQFF.

This clonotype was counted ten times or more. The chain employs TRBV12-3 or TRBV12-4 and TRBJ2-1; no definite D call. This CDR3 comprises 11 residues. V was shortened by 7 bases and J by 4 bases, with 5 bases between the two germline ends. The CDR3 nucleotides are TGTGCCAGCACCCAGTACAATGAGCAGTTCTTC. Translating it yields CASTQYNEQFF.

This clonotype showed up many times. This chain uses TRBV5-6 with TRBJ2-5; D not certain. CDR3 length: 14 amino acids. The V end lost 0 bases, the J end lost 1 base, and 7 bases lay between the germline ends. Germline assignment: CDR1 SGHDT and CDR2 YYEEEE. This CDR3 is CASSLVGIQETQYF. As DNA, the CDR3 is TGTGCCAGCAGCTTGGTAGGGATCCAAGAGACCCAGTACTTC.

The genes are TRBV24-1 and TRBJ1-1; D unclear. With 3 bases removed from V and 11 bases from J, the gap between germline ends came to 9 bases. The CDR3 totals 11 residues. The V gene's germline CDR1 is KGHDR and CDR2 SFDVKD. The CDR3 loop is CATSDGIFAFF. The CDR3 bases are TGTGCCACCAGTGATGGGATATTTGCTTTCTTT.

This clonotype was seen many times. The J gene is TRBJ2-4, the V gene TRBV7-2, with D perhaps TRBD1 or TRBD2 (7 bases each). CDR1 is SGHTA and CDR2 is FQGNSA in the germline V gene. Deletions cut 7 bases from V and 7 bases from J, with 14 bases between. The CDR3 is 13 residues long. DNA of the CDR3: TGTGCCAGCACCCGCCAGGGGGGGAACATTCAGTACTTC. Its protein product is CASTRQGGNIQYF.

This clonotype was counted at least ten times. This chain joins TRBV7-2 and TRBJ2-3, with 8 nucleotides matching TRBD2. Germline V CDR1 and CDR2: SGHTA, FQGNSA. Trimming at V came to 3 bases and at J to 2 bases, leaving 4 bases not matched to a gene. This CDR3 is 15 amino acids long. In nucleotides, the CDR3 is TGTGCCAGCAGCTTCGGGACTAGTTACACAGATACGCAGTATTTT. Its translation is CASSFGTSYTDTQYF. Using reference TRBV7-2 and TRBJ2-3 for the parts outside the CDR3, the full variable domain is GAGVSQSPSNKVTEKGKDVELRCDPISGHTALYWYRQSLGQGLEFLIYFQGNSAPDKSGLPSDRFSAERTGGSVSTLTIQRTQQEDSAVYLCASSFGTSYTDTQYFGPGTRLTVL.

This rearrangement joins TRBV27 to TRBJ1-2; no clear D. The CDR3 totals 15 residues. Germline values: CDR1 MNHEY, CDR2 SMNVEV (reference sequence). The V end lost 7 bases, the J end lost 4 bases, and 19 bases lay between the germline ends. DNA for the CDR3: TGTGCCAGCACCTCACCCTCCTCCGGCAGCTATGGCTACACCTTC. Residues: CASTSPSSGSYGYTF.

This clonotype was picked up a small number of times. The chain couples TRBV9 to TRBJ2-5, with D possibly TRBD2 on 5 matching bases. Germline CDR1 and CDR2: SGDLS and YYNGEE. Trimming removed 3 bases from V and 2 bases from J, with 23 bases in between. The CDR3 runs 18 residues. CDR3: CASSAGRTDWRRQETQYF. In DNA form, the CDR3 reads TGTGCCAGCAGCGCAGGCCGGACGGACTGGAGGAGGCAAGAGACCCAGTACTTC.

This clonotype was seen repeatedly, ten times or more. The V and J genes are TRBV7-8 and TRBJ2-7, with 9 bases lining up with TRBD1. Losses at the gene ends were 5 bases for V and 5 bases for J; bases not matched to a gene: 7. Per the germline V gene, CDR1 is SGHVS and CDR2 is FQNEAQ. The CDR3 contains 14 residues. This chain's CDR3 is CASSQDRGWNEQYF. In DNA, the CDR3 is TGTGCCAGCAGCCAGGACAGGGGCTGGAACGAGCAGTACTTC.

This clonotype was counted at least ten times. V is TRBV6-5 and J is TRBJ2-6, with D maybe TRBD1 (6 bases). The V gene's germline CDR1 is MNHEY and CDR2 SVGAGI. This CDR3 has 15 residues. Trimming stripped 6 bases from V and 3 bases from J, with 12 bases between. CDR3 sequence: CASRQGLVGANVLTF. CDR3 nucleotides: TGTGCCAGCAGACAGGGTTTGGTTGGGGCCAACGTCCTGACTTTC.

The chain joins TRBV5-3 to TRBJ2-2; a possible D gene is TRBD1 (6 bases). TRBV5-3 is noted as an ORF with a role that remains uncertain. Trimming took off 0 bases at V and 2 bases at J, with 11 bases between the two ends. CDR3 size: 16 residues. The CDR3 coding sequence is TGTGCCAGAAGCTTGGCAGGGGTTCATAACACCGGGGAGCTGTTTTTT. It encodes CARSLAGVHNTGELFF.

This clonotype was counted ten times or more. V and J are TRBV20-1 and TRBJ1-4; the match to TRBD1 covers 8 bases. After removal of 6 bases from V and 8 bases from J, the junction contained 8 bases not matched to a gene. Germline CDR1 reads DFQATT; CDR2 reads SNEGSKA (reference sequence). The CDR3 is 13 residues long. The chain's CDR3 is CSALTGVVEKLFF. Here the CDR3 DNA reads TGCAGTGCCCTGACAGGGGTTGTAGAAAAACTGTTTTTT.

Ten or more counts support this clonotype. The J gene is TRBJ2-1, the V gene TRBV30; 7 bases agree with TRBD2. Germline lookup yields CDR1 GTSNPN and CDR2 SVGIG (reference sequence). The CDR3 extends over 15 amino acids. Trimming took 0 bases from V and 7 from J; bases not matched to a gene: 9. CDR3 protein: CAWSVPSGLGNEQFF. CDR3 in DNA: TGTGCCTGGAGTGTCCCTAGCGGACTGGGGAATGAGCAGTTCTTC.

V is TRBV20-1 and J is TRBJ1-2; maybe TRBD1 (5 bases). The CDR3 has 13 amino acids. With 3 bases removed from V and 5 bases from J, the gap between germline ends came to 13 bases. The germline V gene has CDR1 DFQATT and CDR2 SNEGSKA (reference sequence). The CDR3 region is CSARGWGGYGYTF. In nucleotides, the CDR3 is TGCAGTGCTAGGGGCTGGGGCGGGTATGGCTACACCTTC.

V gene TRBV2 combines with J gene TRBJ2-7; unclear D gene. V lost 6 bases and J lost 4, with 13 bases in between. CDR1 SNHLY and CDR2 FYNNEI come from the germline V gene. The CDR3 totals 13 residues. CDR3: CASSVDPRYEQYV. DNA for the CDR3: TGTGCCAGCAGCGTAGACCCCCGGTACGAGCAGTACGTC.

This clonotype has at least ten counts. V gene TRBV20-1 combines with J gene TRBJ2-5; the D gene is possibly TRBD2 (7 bases). Trimming stripped 4 bases from V and 2 bases from J, with 11 bases between. The germline gives CDR1 DFQATT, CDR2 SNEGSKA (reference sequence). The CDR3 is 13 residues long. The CDR3 region has the DNA TGCAGTGCTAACGCGGGGGCACAAGAGACCCAGTACTTC. It codes for CSANAGAQETQYF.

This clonotype was detected only a few times. This rearrangement joins TRBV4-1 to TRBJ1-5; D not resolved. Germline-derived CDR1 and CDR2 are MGHRA and YSYEKL. The V end lost 0 bases, the J end lost 3 bases, and 9 bases lay between the germline ends. There are 15 residues in the CDR3. The CDR3 DNA is TGCGCCAGCAGCCAAGATCGAGTTTTCAATCAGCCCCAGCATTTT. It codes for CASSQDRVFNQPQHF.